The entry that follows covers one T cell receptor (beta chain) sequence. Its target is not known. This specimen belongs to a study of shared clonotypes between healthy human individuals. Study overall: For every donor, three CD4 naive, three CD4 memory, two CD8 naive and one CD8 memory plates were used.

Whole-study results and caveats: Limited genetic and exposure-history diversity came from having few donors. Tissues were not sampled, only blood, and their repertoires likely differ.

This CDR3 spans 13 amino acids. Germline CDR1 and CDR2: WNHNN and SYGVQD (reference sequence). Deletions cut 6 bases from V and 4 bases from J, with 9 bases between. The protocol was immunoSEQ multiplex PCR, while the TCRdb copy is restricted to in-frame clones and leaves out a portion. The sample has roughly 400,000 clones; approximately 96% are singletons. This chain connects TRBV10-1 to TRBJ2-2; D call uncertain. What was sequenced was memory CD8+ T cells sorted from blood. Subset noted: CD45RO+ cells pooled with CCR7-negative TemRA cells. The receptor was isolated from a young man in good health. CDR3 amino acids: CASRALGTGELFF. CDR3 in DNA: TGCGCCAGCAGAGCGTTGGGCACCGGGGAGCTGTTTTTT.